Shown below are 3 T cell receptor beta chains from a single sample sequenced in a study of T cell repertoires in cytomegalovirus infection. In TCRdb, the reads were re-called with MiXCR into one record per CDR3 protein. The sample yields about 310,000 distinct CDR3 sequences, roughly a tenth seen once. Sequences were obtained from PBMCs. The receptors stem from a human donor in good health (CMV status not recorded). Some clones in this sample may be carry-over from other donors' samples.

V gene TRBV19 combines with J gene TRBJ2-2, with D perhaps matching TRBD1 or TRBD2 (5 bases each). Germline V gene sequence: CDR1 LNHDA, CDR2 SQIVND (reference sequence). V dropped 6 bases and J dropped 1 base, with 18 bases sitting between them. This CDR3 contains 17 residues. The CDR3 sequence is CASRGDWSSGNTGELFF. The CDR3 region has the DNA TGTGCCAGTAGGGGGGATTGGTCCAGCGGGAACACCGGGGAGCTGTTTTTT. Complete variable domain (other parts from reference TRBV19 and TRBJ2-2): DGGITQSPKYLFRKEGQNVTLSCEQNLNHDAMYWYRQDPGQGLRLIYYSQIVNDFQKGDIAEGYSVSREKKESFPLTVTSAQKNPTAFYLCASRGDWSSGNTGELFFGEGSRLTVL.

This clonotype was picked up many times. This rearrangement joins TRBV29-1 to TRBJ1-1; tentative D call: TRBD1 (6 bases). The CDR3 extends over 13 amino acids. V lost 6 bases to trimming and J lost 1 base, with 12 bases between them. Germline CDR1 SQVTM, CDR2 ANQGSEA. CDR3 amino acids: CSVDRDTNTEAFF. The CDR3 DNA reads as TGCAGCGTCGACCGGGACACGAACACTGAAGCTTTCTTT.

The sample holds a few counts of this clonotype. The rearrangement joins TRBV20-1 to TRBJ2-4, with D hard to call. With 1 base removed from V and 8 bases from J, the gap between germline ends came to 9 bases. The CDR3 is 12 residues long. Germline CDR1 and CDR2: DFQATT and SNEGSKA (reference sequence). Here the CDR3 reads CSARVSIDIQYF. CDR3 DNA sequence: TGCAGTGCTAGAGTCAGCATTGACATTCAGTACTTC.